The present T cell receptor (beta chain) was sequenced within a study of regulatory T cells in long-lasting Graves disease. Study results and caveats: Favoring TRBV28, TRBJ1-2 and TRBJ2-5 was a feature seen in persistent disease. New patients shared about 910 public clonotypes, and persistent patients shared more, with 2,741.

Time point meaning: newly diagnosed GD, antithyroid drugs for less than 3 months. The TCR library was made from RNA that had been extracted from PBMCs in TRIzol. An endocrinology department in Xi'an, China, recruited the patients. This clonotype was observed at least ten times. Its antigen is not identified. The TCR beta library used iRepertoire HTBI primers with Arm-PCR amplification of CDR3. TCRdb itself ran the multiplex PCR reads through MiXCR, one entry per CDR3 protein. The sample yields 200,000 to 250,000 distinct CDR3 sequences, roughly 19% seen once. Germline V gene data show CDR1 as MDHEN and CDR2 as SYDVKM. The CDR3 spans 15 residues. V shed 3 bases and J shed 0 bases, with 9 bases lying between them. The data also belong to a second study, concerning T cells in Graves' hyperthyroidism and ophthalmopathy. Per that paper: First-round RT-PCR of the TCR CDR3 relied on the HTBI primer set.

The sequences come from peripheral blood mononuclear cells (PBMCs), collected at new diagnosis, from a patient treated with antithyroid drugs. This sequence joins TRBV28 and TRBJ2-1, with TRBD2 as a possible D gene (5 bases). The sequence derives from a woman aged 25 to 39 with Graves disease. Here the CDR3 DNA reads TGTGCCAGCAGTTTTGAGGGATTCTCCTACAATGAGCAGTTCTTC. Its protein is CASSFEGFSYNEQFF.